The 3 T cell receptor beta chains below all came from one sample that was sequenced in a study of shared clonotypes between healthy human individuals. This table comes from immunoSEQ multiplex PCR, and its TCRdb copy is limited to in-frame clones, with some not included. The sample carries around 2,100,000 clones, less than 95% recorded once. The naive CD8 population came from CD45RO-negative cells selected for CCR7, without terminally differentiated effector memory CD45RA+ cells. Sequences were obtained from naive CD8+ T cells sorted from blood. Receptors were obtained from a man between 18 and 35 years old in good health.

V gene TRBV5-1 combines with J gene TRBJ2-5; D call uncertain. V lost 7 bases to trimming and J lost 4 bases, with 8 bases between them. This CDR3 is 11 amino acids long. Germline values: CDR1 SGHRS, CDR2 YFSETQ. The CDR3 bases are TGCGCCAGCCAATTCGGAGAGACCCAGTACTTC. It codes for CASQFGETQYF.

This clone occurred once. This chain joins TRBV29-1 and TRBJ2-1; a possible D gene is TRBD1 (7 bases). Germline V CDR1 and CDR2: SQVTM, ANQGSEA. CDR3 size: 12 residues. V was pared by 7 bases and J by 8 bases, with 15 bases between. CDR3 region: CSGHTGDYEQFF. DNA for the CDR3: TGCAGCGGTCACACAGGGGACTATGAGCAGTTCTTC.

The gene calls are TRBV9 and TRBJ2-3, with D possibly being TRBD1 or TRBD2 (5 bases each). The CDR3 contains 15 residues. Looked up from germline, CDR1 is SGDLS and CDR2 is YYNGEE. Trimming removed 4 bases from V and 4 bases from J, with 16 bases in between. The CDR3 sequence is CASSPQMGVADTQYF. As DNA, the CDR3 is TGTGCCAGCAGCCCACAAATGGGGGTAGCAGATACGCAGTATTTT.